The rows below give T cell receptor beta chains drawn from one sample of a study of T cell changes during pregnancy in multiple sclerosis. Assay used: immunoSEQ multiplex PCR; TCRdb lists only in-frame clones, some missing. The sample shows about 100,000 clones, just over 90% of them seen only once. Sample: peripheral blood, taken in the second trimester of pregnancy. The receptors stem from a female donor with multiple sclerosis, enrolled in a pregnancy study. Both conserved end residues are part of each CDR3. The order of the fields is V gene, J gene, D gene, clone size, CDR3 protein, CDR3 DNA. The D gene is left open where the match is weak. Not all rows give a size; the values are once, few, many and, for expanded clones, a class.

TRBV19	TRBJ1-5	TRBD1	-	CASSPGQGRGISWDQPQHF	TGTGCCAGTAGTCCCGGACAGGGAAGGGGTATAAGCTGGGATCAGCCCCAGCATTTT
TRBV6-4	TRBJ2-3	TRBD1	-	CASSDSGTGTDTQYF	TGTGCCAGCAGTGACTCGGGGACAGGCACAGATACGCAGTATTTT
TRBV5-1	TRBJ1-1	-	-	CASSQTGSGGTEAFF	TGCGCCAGCAGCCAAACCGGGTCGGGGGGGACTGAAGCTTTCTTT
TRBV30	TRBJ1-2	TRBD1	-	CAWSYLHGQGGGDGYTF	TGTGCCTGGAGCTACCTTCACGGACAGGGAGGTGGTGATGGCTACACCTTC
TRBV30	TRBJ2-1	TRBD1	once	CAWSVHRGGSDEQFF	TGTGCCTGGAGTGTTCACAGGGGTGGGTCGGATGAGCAGTTCTTC
TRBV19	TRBJ2-3	TRBD1	-	CACQGVGTDTQYF	TGTGCCTGCCAGGGGGTTGGCACAGATACGCAGTATTTT
TRBV27	TRBJ2-7	-	-	CASAGGIEGEQYF	TGTGCCAGCGCTGGAGGGATTGAGGGCGAGCAGTACTTC
TRBV30	TRBJ1-2	TRBD1	-	CAWSPGTGGFGYTF	TGTGCCTGGAGTCCCGGGACAGGGGGCTTTGGCTACACCTTC
TRBV7-8	TRBJ2-5	TRBD2	-	CASSPGTSGILGETQYF	TGTGCCAGCAGCCCCGGGACTAGCGGGATCCTGGGGGAGACCCAGTACTTC
TRBV6-5	TRBJ1-3	-	-	CASSYKQGSDTIYF	TGTGCCAGCAGTTACAAACAGGGAAGCGACACCATATATTTT
TRBV19	TRBJ2-1	-	once	CASSSVAGAGNEQFF	TGTGCCAGTAGTTCCGTGGCGGGGGCCGGGAATGAGCAGTTCTTC
TRBV7-9	TRBJ1-4	TRBD1	-	CASSFPGTGGRPSKLFF	TGTGCCAGCAGCTTTCCCGGGACAGGGGGACGACCGTCGAAACTGTTTTTT
TRBV2	TRBJ2-2	-	-	CASSGGSARTAGELFF	TGTGCCAGCAGTGGAGGGTCGGCTCGAACGGCCGGGGAGCTGTTTTTT
TRBV15	TRBJ2-1	-	once	CATSRGPFQQFF	TGTGCCACCAGCAGGGGCCCGTTCCAGCAGTTCTTC
TRBV5-1	TRBJ2-7	TRBD2	-	CASSSLLAGGPHEQYF	TGCGCCAGCAGCTCATTACTAGCGGGAGGGCCCCACGAGCAGTACTTC
TRBV11-2	TRBJ2-7	TRBD1	medium-sized	CASRVQQRTGASEQYF	TGTGCCAGCAGGGTGCAGCAGAGGACAGGGGCTAGCGAGCAGTACTTC
TRBV29-1	TRBJ1-1	-	-	CSVFRATQGSEAFF	TGCAGCGTTTTTCGAGCAACACAGGGTTCTGAAGCTTTCTTT
TRBV7-8	TRBJ2-7	-	-	CASSLSRSFYEQYF	TGTGCCAGCAGCTTGAGTCGGTCCTTCTACGAGCAGTACTTC
TRBV19	TRBJ2-5	TRBD1	-	CASSRTGGETQYF	TGTGCCAGTAGTAGGACAGGGGGAGAGACCCAGTACTTC
TRBV28	TRBJ2-4	-	-	CASSLISGGKNIQYF	TGTGCCAGCAGTTTAATCTCAGGGGGGAAAAACATTCAGTACTTC
TRBV2	TRBJ1-5	TRBD1	-	CASSLRQGATQPQHF	TGTGCCAGCAGTCTAAGACAGGGGGCAACTCAGCCCCAGCATTTT
TRBV2	TRBJ2-7	-	-	CASSDSRVTVEQYF	TGTGCCAGCAGTGATAGCAGAGTCACGGTCGAGCAGTACTTC
TRBV19	TRBJ1-5	-	-	CASSAYAKRSNQPQHF	TGTGCCAGTAGTGCCTATGCGAAGAGGAGCAATCAGCCCCAGCATTTT
TRBV7-2	TRBJ1-5	TRBD1	-	CASSDRVNQPQHF	TGTGCCAGCAGCGACAGGGTTAATCAGCCCCAGCATTTT
TRBV6-5	TRBJ1-5	-	-	CASSSPNQPQHF	TGTGCCAGCAGTTCTCCTAATCAGCCCCAGCATTTT
TRBV19	TRBJ1-3	-	-	CASSWGSSGNTIYF	TGTGCCAGTAGTTGGGGCAGCTCTGGAAACACCATATATTTT
TRBV7-2	TRBJ2-1	TRBD2	-	CASSSGASGSARQFF	TGTGCCAGCAGCTCGGGAGCTAGCGGCTCGGCTCGTCAGTTCTTC
TRBV19	TRBJ1-2	-	-	CASSIRQDYGYTF	TGTGCCAGTAGTATACGCCAGGACTATGGCTACACCTTC
TRBV30	TRBJ2-3	-	-	CAWSYQSGDTQYF	TGTGCCTGGAGTTACCAAAGCGGAGATACGCAGTATTTT
TRBV19	TRBJ2-2	TRBD2	-	CAGRGRTGELFF	TGTGCCGGGAGGGGTCGCACCGGGGAGCTGTTTTTT
TRBV27	TRBJ2-5	TRBD2	-	CASSLSSGLAGGGETQYF	TGTGCCAGCAGTTTATCGTCCGGACTAGCGGGAGGAGGAGAGACCCAGTACTTC
TRBV19	TRBJ1-2	TRBD1	-	CASTADRVYGYTF	TGTGCCAGTACCGCCGACAGGGTTTATGGCTACACCTTC
TRBV11-3	TRBJ2-1	TRBD1	-	CASNDPRTGQQFF	TGTGCCAGCAACGACCCTAGGACAGGGCAGCAGTTCTTC
TRBV5-6	TRBJ2-7	TRBD2	-	CASSLLGTSGFFYEQYF	TGTGCCAGCAGCTTGCTTGGGACTAGCGGGTTCTTCTACGAGCAGTACTTC
TRBV7-9	TRBJ2-1	TRBD2	-	CASSSGTRDEQFF	TGTGCCAGCAGCTCCGGGACTAGGGACGAGCAGTTCTTC
TRBV5-5	TRBJ2-7	-	-	CASSLSRGGYEQYF	TGTGCCAGCAGCTTATCTCGGGGAGGCTACGAGCAGTACTTC
TRBV11-2	TRBJ2-1	TRBD2	-	CASSSVGGAYNEQFF	TGTGCCAGCAGCTCAGTCGGGGGGGCCTACAATGAGCAGTTCTTC
TRBV9	TRBJ1-1	-	-	CASSLRGEAGEAFF	TGTGCCAGCAGCTTAAGAGGGGAGGCAGGTGAAGCTTTCTTT